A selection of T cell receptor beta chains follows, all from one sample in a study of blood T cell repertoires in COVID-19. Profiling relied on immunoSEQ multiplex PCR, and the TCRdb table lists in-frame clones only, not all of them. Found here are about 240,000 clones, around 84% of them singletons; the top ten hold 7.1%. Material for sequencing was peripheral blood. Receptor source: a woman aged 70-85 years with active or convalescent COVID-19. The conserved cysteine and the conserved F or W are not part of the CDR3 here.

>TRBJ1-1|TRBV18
ASSHRDRGTEAF
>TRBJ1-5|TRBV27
ASSKQGPGWPQH
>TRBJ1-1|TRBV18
ASSPPSRVTEAF
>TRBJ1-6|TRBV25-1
ASSEGPSPPGGDSPLH
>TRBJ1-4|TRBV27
ASSLVTGATNEKLF
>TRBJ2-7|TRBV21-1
ASSKEGAVDEQY
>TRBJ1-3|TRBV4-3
ASSSGVSSGNTIY
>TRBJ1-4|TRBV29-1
SVELSGEKLF
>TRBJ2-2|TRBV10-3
AIKGAQGAWTGELF
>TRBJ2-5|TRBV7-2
ASSSTTGAGETQY
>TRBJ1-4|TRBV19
ASSRYSPTNEKLF
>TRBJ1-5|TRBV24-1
AVQGSGSNQPQH
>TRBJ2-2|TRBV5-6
ASSLANSGVNTGELF
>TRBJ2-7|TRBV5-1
ASRLTGGGTYEQY
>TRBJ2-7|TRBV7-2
ASSLQGSHEQY
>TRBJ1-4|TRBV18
ASSPKNNNEKLF
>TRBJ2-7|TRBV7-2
ASRGGRQGSYEQY
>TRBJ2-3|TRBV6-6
ASSLLGQGRGTDTQY
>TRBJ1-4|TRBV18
ASSQNNRGQNEKLF
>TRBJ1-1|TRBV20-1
SAGQTPGAF
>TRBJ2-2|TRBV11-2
ASSRGQGAPGELF
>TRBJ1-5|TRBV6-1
ASSERGGSQPQH
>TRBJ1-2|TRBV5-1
ASSLGGSANGYT
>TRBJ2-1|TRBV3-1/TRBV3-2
ASSQDGAFGQF
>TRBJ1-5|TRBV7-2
ASSLSAPSNQPQH
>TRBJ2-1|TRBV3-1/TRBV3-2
ASSQITMGHILNEQF
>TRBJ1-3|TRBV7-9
ATDGGNSGNTIY
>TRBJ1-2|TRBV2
ASSESGQPYGYT
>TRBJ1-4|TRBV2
ASSERTGGEKLF
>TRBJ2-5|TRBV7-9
ASSLGLQETQY
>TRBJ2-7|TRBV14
ASSQGKDRFSYEQY
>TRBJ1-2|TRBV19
ASSISPLAEGGDYGYT
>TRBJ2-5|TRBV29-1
SAPAQGFSQETQY
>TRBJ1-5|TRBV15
ATSRGIRGAVQPQH
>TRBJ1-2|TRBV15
ATSREQGIYGYT
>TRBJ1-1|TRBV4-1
ASSLIRGPETEAF
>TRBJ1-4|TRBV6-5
ASSYRPGEKLF
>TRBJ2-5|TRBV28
ASSLVQGAAQY
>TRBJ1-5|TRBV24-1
ATSEGYYQPQH
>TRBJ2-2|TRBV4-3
ASSHRTANTGELF
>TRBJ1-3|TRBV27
ASSLQGSSGNTIY
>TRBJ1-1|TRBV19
ASNPGGRTEAF
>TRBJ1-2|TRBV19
ASMPAGGRNYGYT
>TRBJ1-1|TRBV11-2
ASSSQVMNTEAF
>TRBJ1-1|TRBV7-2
ASSLVGGADTEAF
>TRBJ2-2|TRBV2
ASSDGQAGELF
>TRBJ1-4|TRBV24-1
ATSQTSGTGDEKLF
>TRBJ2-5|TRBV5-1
ASSFNGIETQY
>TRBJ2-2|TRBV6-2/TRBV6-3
ASSYGPTYLTGELF
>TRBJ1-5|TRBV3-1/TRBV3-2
ASSQGGDQPQH
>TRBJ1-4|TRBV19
ASSIDPGQGLF
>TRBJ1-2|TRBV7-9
ASSLARNDYGYT
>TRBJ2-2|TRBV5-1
ASSLGEVGELF
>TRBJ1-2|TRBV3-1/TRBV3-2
ASRGGPTGGYT
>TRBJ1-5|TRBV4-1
ASSQDPQVSNQPQH